This is a list of T cell receptor beta chains from one sample in a study of T cell responses to AZD1222 COVID-19 vaccine. Data came from immunoSEQ multiplex PCR; TCRdb stores just in-frame clones and leaves some out. The repertoire has about 86,000 clones, about nine tenths of them found once; the top ten carry 6.9%. The material sequenced was peripheral blood, taken 28 days after the second AZD1222 dose. The receptors derive from an adult who received the AZD1222 COVID-19 vaccine. Each CDR3 is given with its conserved first and last residue. The order of the fields is clone size, J gene, D gene, V gene, CDR3 protein, CDR3 DNA. A D gene is named only where the DNA matches it firmly. Size tells how often a clone was seen (once, few, many) or the class of an expanded clone, and some rows leave it out.

-	TRBJ2-7	TRBD1	TRBV25-1	CASSESLTGTGRYEQYF	TGTGCCAGCAGTGAATCCCTCACCGGGACAGGGAGGTACGAGCAGTACTTC
-	TRBJ1-3	TRBD1	TRBV6-5	CASKDRGAGNTIYF	TGTGCCAGCAAGGACAGGGGGGCTGGAAACACCATATATTTT
-	TRBJ1-2	TRBD1	TRBV30	CAWSAQQGTYGYTF	TGTGCCTGGAGTGCACAACAGGGGACCTATGGCTACACCTTC
-	TRBJ1-3	-	TRBV7-9	CASSYDQSLSGNTIYF	TGTGCCAGCAGTTATGACCAGTCCCTCTCTGGAAACACCATATATTTT
-	TRBJ2-1	-	TRBV5-1	CASSWDLNSYNEQFF	TGCGCCAGCAGCTGGGACCTCAACTCCTACAATGAGCAGTTCTTC
-	TRBJ2-1	TRBD2	TRBV4-1	CASSQGPGLAETNEQFF	TGCGCCAGCAGCCAAGGGCCGGGACTAGCGGAGACCAATGAGCAGTTCTTC
-	TRBJ2-1	TRBD2	TRBV4-1	CASSRVLAGSYNEQFF	TGCGCCAGCAGCCGCGTACTAGCGGGATCATACAATGAGCAGTTCTTC
-	TRBJ2-2	-	TRBV11-2	CATGSGANTGELFF	TGTGCCACCGGTAGCGGAGCGAACACCGGGGAGCTGTTTTTT
-	TRBJ1-2	TRBD1	TRBV29-1	CSVGQGENYGYTF	TGCAGCGTGGGACAGGGTGAAAACTATGGCTACACCTTC
-	TRBJ2-7	TRBD1	TRBV6-6	CASRDPDRGSEQYF	TGTGCCAGCAGAGACCCCGACAGGGGATCCGAGCAGTACTTC
-	TRBJ2-7	-	TRBV19	CASSIIEGASYEQYF	TGTGCCAGTAGTATAATTGAAGGGGCCTCCTACGAGCAGTACTTC
-	TRBJ2-6	-	TRBV21-1	CASSKGYGTTGANVLTF	TGTGCCAGCAGCAAGGGTTACGGGACGACTGGGGCCAACGTCCTGACTTTC
-	TRBJ1-3	-	TRBV7-9	CASSAIQGNTIYF	TGTGCCAGCAGCGCAATTCAAGGAAACACCATATATTTT
-	TRBJ1-5	TRBD1	TRBV5-5	CASSPIGTGGQPQHF	TGTGCCAGCAGCCCGATAGGGACAGGGGGTCAGCCCCAGCATTTT
-	TRBJ1-1	-	TRBV5-6	CASSLQRGTEAFF	TGTGCCAGCAGCCTACAAAGGGGCACTGAAGCTTTCTTT
-	TRBJ1-6	-	TRBV2	CASSASYNSPLHF	TGTGCCAGCAGTGCGAGTTATAATTCACCCCTCCACTTT
-	TRBJ2-7	TRBD2	TRBV19	CASSPRTSGAYEQYF	TGTGCCAGTAGTCCCCGGACTAGCGGGGCCTACGAGCAGTACTTC
once	TRBJ2-4	TRBD2	TRBV12-5	CASGLGGGTSGKNIQYF	TGTGCTAGTGGTTTGGGAGGCGGGACTAGCGGGAAAAACATTCAGTACTTC
-	TRBJ1-1	-	TRBV7-6	CASSPGGGQNTEAFF	TGTGCCAGCAGTCCCGGAGGCGGTCAGAACACTGAAGCTTTCTTT
few	TRBJ1-3	-	TRBV6-1	CASSEAAGTSGNTIYF	TGTGCCAGCAGTGAAGCGGCAGGGACCTCTGGAAACACCATATATTTT
-	TRBJ1-1	-	TRBV5-1	CASSLYLRDEYDTEAFF	TGCGCCAGCAGCTTGTACCTCAGGGATGAATATGACACTGAAGCTTTCTTT
-	TRBJ1-6	-	TRBV19	CATKRRGANSPLHF	TGTGCCACCAAGCGGCGGGGGGCAAATTCACCCCTCCACTTT
few	TRBJ2-5	-	TRBV6-5	CASRGRALGETQYF	TGTGCCAGCAGGGGAAGGGCACTTGGGGAGACCCAGTACTTC
-	TRBJ1-5	TRBD1	TRBV6-2/TRBV6-3	CASSYSPQGQPQHF	TGTGCCAGCAGTTACTCCCCACAGGGGCAGCCCCAGCATTTT
few	TRBJ1-2	-	TRBV29-1	CSVDQRIYGYTF	TGCAGCGTTGATCAGAGGATTTATGGCTACACCTTC
once	TRBJ2-6	-	TRBV5-1	CASSLGRGAANVLTF	TGCGCCAGCAGCTTGGGACGTGGGGCGGCCAACGTCCTGACTTTC
-	TRBJ2-3	-	TRBV21-1	CASKDRGQLAGGSITDTQYF	TGTGCCAGCAAGGACAGGGGCCAGCTAGCGGGAGGGAGCATAACAGATACGCAGTATTTT
-	TRBJ2-1	TRBD2	TRBV18	CASSRPGLAGREEQFF	TGTGCCAGCTCACGGCCGGGACTAGCGGGAAGGGAGGAGCAGTTCTTC
-	TRBJ1-4	-	TRBV7-8	CASRPAPREKLFF	TGTGCCAGCAGACCGGCACCGAGGGAAAAACTGTTTTTT
-	TRBJ2-2	TRBD1	TRBV5-4	CASSFRTGTNTGELFF	TGTGCCAGCAGCTTTCGGACAGGGACGAACACCGGGGAGCTGTTTTTT
-	TRBJ1-3	TRBD1	TRBV19	CASSMLRDSMSRSGNTIYF	TGTGCCAGTAGTATGCTCCGGGACAGCATGTCCCGCTCTGGAAACACCATATATTTT
-	TRBJ1-4	-	TRBV9	CASSPRQGFSEKLFF	TGTGCCAGCAGCCCCAGGCAGGGGTTCAGTGAAAAACTGTTTTTT
-	TRBJ2-7	-	TRBV23-1	CASSQGESSYEQYF	TGCGCCAGCAGTCAGGGGGAAAGCTCCTACGAGCAGTACTTC
-	TRBJ1-1	TRBD1	TRBV28	CASSTPWTGVTEAFF	TGTGCCAGCAGCACCCCCTGGACAGGGGTAACTGAAGCTTTCTTT
-	TRBJ1-3	-	TRBV7-8	CASSWGSRRGGNTIYF	TGTGCCAGCAGCTGGGGAAGCCGGCGAGGTGGAAACACCATATATTTT
-	TRBJ1-6	-	TRBV28	CASSQNNSPLHF	TGTGCCAGCAGCCAGAATAATTCACCCCTCCACTTT
-	TRBJ2-1	-	TRBV6-1	CASSEILLENEQFF	TGTGCCAGCAGTGAAATTTTATTAGAAAATGAGCAGTTCTTC
once	TRBJ2-2	TRBD2	TRBV4-1	CASSQSPSSSGTSGRTGELFF	TGCGCCAGCAGCCAAAGCCCCTCTTCCTCCGGGACTAGCGGGAGGACCGGGGAGCTGTTTTTT
-	TRBJ1-1	-	TRBV13	CASSADTEAFF	TGTGCCAGCAGCGCTGACACTGAAGCTTTCTTT
-	TRBJ1-4	-	TRBV28	CASSSNQGGEKLFF	TGTGCCAGCAGTTCCAATCAGGGAGGTGAAAAACTGTTTTTT